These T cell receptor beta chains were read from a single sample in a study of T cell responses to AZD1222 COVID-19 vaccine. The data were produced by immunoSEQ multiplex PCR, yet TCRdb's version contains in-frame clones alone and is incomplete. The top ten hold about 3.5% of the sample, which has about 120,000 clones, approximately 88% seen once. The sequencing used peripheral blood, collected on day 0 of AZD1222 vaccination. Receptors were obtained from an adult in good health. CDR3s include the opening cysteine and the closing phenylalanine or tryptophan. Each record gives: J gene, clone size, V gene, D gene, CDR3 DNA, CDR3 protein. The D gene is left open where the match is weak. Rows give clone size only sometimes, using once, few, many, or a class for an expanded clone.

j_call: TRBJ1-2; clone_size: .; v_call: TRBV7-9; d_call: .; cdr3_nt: TGTGCCAGCAGGTCTTCGGGAGGCGATGGCTACACCTTC; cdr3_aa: CASRSSGGDGYTF
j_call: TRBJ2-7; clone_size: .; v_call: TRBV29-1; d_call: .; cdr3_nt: TGCAGCGTTACCCCTGGTCCAGGGGTCTCCTACGAGCAGTACTTC; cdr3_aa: CSVTPGPGVSYEQYF
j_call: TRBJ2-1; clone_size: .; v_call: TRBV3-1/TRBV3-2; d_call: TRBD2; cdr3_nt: TGTGCCAGCAGCCAAGATCCGGGTAGCGGGGGCAGAGGGGTTTACAATGAGCAGTTCTTC; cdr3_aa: CASSQDPGSGGRGVYNEQFF
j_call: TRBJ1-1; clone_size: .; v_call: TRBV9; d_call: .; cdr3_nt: TGTGCCAGCAGCGTAGTGGGAGGAATGAACACTGAAGCTTTCTTT; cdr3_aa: CASSVVGGMNTEAFF
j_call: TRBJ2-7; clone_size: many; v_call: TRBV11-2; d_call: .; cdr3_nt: TGTGCCAGCACCATCTCCCGGGGACCTTCCTACGAGCAGTACTTC; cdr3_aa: CASTISRGPSYEQYF
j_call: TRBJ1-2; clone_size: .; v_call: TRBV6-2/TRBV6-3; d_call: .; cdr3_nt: TGTGCCAGCAGTTCAGAGGGATATGGCTACACCTTC; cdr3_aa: CASSSEGYGYTF
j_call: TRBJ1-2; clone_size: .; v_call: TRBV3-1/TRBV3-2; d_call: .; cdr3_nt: TGTGCCAGCAGCCAGCTACCCACCAAGGGGGGTGGAGGCTACACCTTC; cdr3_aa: CASSQLPTKGGGGYTF
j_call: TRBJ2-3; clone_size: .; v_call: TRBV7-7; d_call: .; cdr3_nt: TGTGCTAGCAGCCTAAGTTTGTCAGATACGCAGTATTTT; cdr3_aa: CASSLSLSDTQYF
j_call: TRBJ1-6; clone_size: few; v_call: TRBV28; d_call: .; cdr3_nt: TGTGCCAGCAGTCCTGCGGCAGGGGAGAATTCACCCCTCCACTTT; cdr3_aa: CASSPAAGENSPLHF
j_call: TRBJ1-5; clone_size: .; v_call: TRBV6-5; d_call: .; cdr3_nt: TGTGCCCCTCGGGGGGGCTGTGATCAGCCCCAGCATTTT; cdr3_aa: CAPRGGCDQPQHF
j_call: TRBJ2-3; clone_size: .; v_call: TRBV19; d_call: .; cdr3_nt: TGTGCCAGTAGTAAAGCTGGGGTTACGCAGTATTTT; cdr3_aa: CASSKAGVTQYF
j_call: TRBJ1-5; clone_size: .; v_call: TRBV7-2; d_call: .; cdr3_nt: TGTGCCAGCAGCGCCCGGGGCAATCAGCCCCAGCATTTT; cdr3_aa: CASSARGNQPQHF
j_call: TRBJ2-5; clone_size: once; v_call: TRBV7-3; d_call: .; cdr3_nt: TGTGCCAGCAGCTTATTAAACCAAGAGACCCAGTACTTC; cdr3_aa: CASSLLNQETQYF
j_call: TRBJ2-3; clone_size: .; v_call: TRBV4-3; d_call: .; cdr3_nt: TGCGCCAGCAGCCAAGATTTGCCCTTCTACAGGGAAGGTGGCCCAGATACGCAGTATTTT; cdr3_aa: CASSQDLPFYREGGPDTQYF
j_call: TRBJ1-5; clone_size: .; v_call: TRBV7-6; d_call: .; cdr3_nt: TGTGCCAGCAGCTTTCTACGGGGGGCGGTAAGCAATCAGCCCCAGCATTTT; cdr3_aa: CASSFLRGAVSNQPQHF
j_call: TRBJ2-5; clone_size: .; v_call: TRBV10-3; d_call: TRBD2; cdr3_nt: TGTGCCATCAATAGCGGGGGGGCCCGTGAGACCCAGTACTTC; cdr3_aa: CAINSGGARETQYF
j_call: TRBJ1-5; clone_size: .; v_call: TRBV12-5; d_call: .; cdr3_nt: TGTGCTAGTGGTTTGGGGGAAAGGAGTCAGCCCCAGCATTTT; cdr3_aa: CASGLGERSQPQHF
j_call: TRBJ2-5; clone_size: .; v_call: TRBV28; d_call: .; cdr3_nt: TGTGCCAGCAGTTGGAGAAGAGGGGTTGTAGAGACCCAGTACTTC; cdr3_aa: CASSWRRGVVETQYF